This T cell receptor (beta chain) appears in the sequencing data of a study of response to subunit inactivated influenza vaccine. CDR3 length equals 16 residues. Germline V gene sequence: CDR1 LGHDT, CDR2 YNNKEL (reference sequence). V shed 2 bases and J shed 7 bases, with 21 bases lying between them. This clonotype was seen a handful of times. TCRdb redid the calling of the RT-PCR reads with MiXCR, one entry per CDR3 protein. Altogether a few hundred thousand distinct CDR3 sequences are present, approximately 7.7% being singletons, with the ten largest covering 10% to 15%. The source material was PBMCs from blood, sampled 23 months after vaccination. The receptor was derived from a man aged 45 to 70 who received an inactivated influenza vaccine. This chain links TRBV3-1 with TRBJ2-7; D perhaps matches TRBD1 (5 bases). The CDR3 region is CASSQTYQGQAGEQYF. The CDR3 nucleotides are TGTGCCAGCAGCCAAACCTACCAGGGCCAGGCTGGGGAGCAGTACTTC.